This entry lists 5 T cell receptor beta chains sequenced from one sample in a study of T cell repertoires in cytomegalovirus infection. TCRdb re-called the reads through MiXCR, storing one row per CDR3 protein. This sample has 300,000 to 450,000 distinct CDR3 sequences, with approximately 18% found just once. Specimen: PBMCs. These receptor sequences come from a human donor in good health (CMV status not recorded). Some clones in this sample may be carry-over from other donors' samples.

This clonotype was seen a few times. The gene calls are TRBV11-3 and TRBJ2-5, with D possibly matching TRBD1 (6 bases). CDR1 and CDR2 (germline): SGHNT, YENEEA. Trimming removed 3 bases from V and 1 base from J, with 12 bases in between. This CDR3 contains 15 residues. The CDR3 DNA follows: TGTGCCAGCAGCTTCGCGAGGGGGACCCAAGAGACCCAGTACTTC. Translated, it gives CASSFARGTQETQYF.

The chain carries TRBV12-3 or TRBV12-4 and TRBJ2-1; 8 nucleotides match TRBD1. V dropped 5 bases and J dropped 6; count of bases not matched to a gene: 9. This CDR3 region has 15 residues. CDR3 in amino acids: CASSLRLQGANEQFF. The CDR3 region has the DNA TGTGCCAGCAGTCTCAGGCTCCAGGGGGCCAATGAGCAGTTCTTC.

This clonotype was detected only once. V usage is TRBV7-2 and J usage is TRBJ2-1, with 8 nucleotides matching TRBD2. V trimming: 3 bases; J trimming: 9 bases; junction bases outside the gene matches: 7. The V gene's germline CDR1 is SGHTA and CDR2 FQGNSA. The length of the CDR3 is 14 residues. This chain's CDR3 is CASSLGLGGVEQFF. The CDR3 nucleotides are TGTGCCAGCAGCTTGGGACTAGGGGGAGTTGAGCAGTTCTTC.

This clonotype was seen at least ten times. A junction boundary mismatches the germline segment, possibly from a read error. This chain uses TRBV7-2 with TRBJ2-3, with D possibly being TRBD2 (5 bases). Germline CDR1 reads SGHTA; CDR2 reads FQGNSA. The CDR3 contains 14 residues. The CDR3 here is CASSLVLRGPPPDF. The CDR3 bases are TGTGCCAGCAGCTTAGTATTGAGAGGGCCCCCGCCAGATTTT. The full variable domain, completed using reference TRBV7-2 and TRBJ2-3, is GAGVSQSPSNKVTEKGKDVELRCDPISGHTALYWYRQSLGQGLEFLIYFQGNSAPDKSGLPSDRFSAERTGGSVSTLTIQRTQQEDSAVYLCASSLVLRGPPPDFGPGTRLTVL.

This chain uses TRBV20-1 with TRBJ2-7; D is uncertain. Trimming took off 3 bases at V and 0 bases at J, with 15 bases between the two ends. Germline lookup yields CDR1 DFQATT and CDR2 SNEGSKA (reference sequence). The CDR3 consists of 15 residues. CDR3 DNA sequence: TGCAGTGCTAGCTTAGGGTCAGGAACCTCCTACGAGCAGTACTTC. Protein: CSASLGSGTSYEQYF.